This T cell receptor beta chain was sequenced for a study of blood T cells in healthy people across ages. Regarding the study as a whole: A strong correlation was found between TCR beta diversity and the percentage of naive T cells.

Combining a sample-barcoded 5' primer with a J-beta primer mix, a second PCR ran for roughly 6 to 11 cycles. MiXCR, run by TCRdb on the 5' RACE reads, gives a single entry per CDR3 protein. The repertoire holds about 730,000 distinct CDR3 sequences, with roughly 43% as singletons. CDR1 is MNHNY, CDR2 SVGAGI, per germline (reference sequence). CDR3 size: 14 residues. V was pared by 11 bases and J by 2 bases, with 16 bases between. This clonotype was counted only a few times. Its specificity is unknown. The sequence came from a woman in her fifties or sixties in good health. Material for sequencing was blood. This chain uses TRBV6-6 with TRBJ2-1; no clear D gene. The CDR3 reads CAAALVGAYNEQFF. The CDR3 nucleotides are TGTGCCGCAGCACTTGTTGGCGCCTACAATGAGCAGTTCTTC.